Listed below are T cell receptor beta chains from one sample, sequenced in a study of T cell responses to AZD1222 COVID-19 vaccine. Sequencing was performed with immunoSEQ multiplex PCR; in TCRdb, only in-frame clones are kept and a portion is missing. The sample has fewer than 110,000 clones; around 91% are singletons. Here the sequenced sample was peripheral blood, taken on day 0 of AZD1222 vaccination. The receptor source for this set is an adult in good health. Each CDR3 is given with its conserved first and last residue. D genes are given only for firm matches.

j_gene: TRBJ1-1; d_gene: .; v_gene: TRBV30; CDR3nt: TGTGCCTGCGTACCTTCAACAGGGATAGGGTTTCTGAGCACTGAAGCTTTCTTT; CDR3aa: CACVPSTGIGFLSTEAFF
j_gene: TRBJ2-6; d_gene: .; v_gene: TRBV10-3; CDR3nt: TGTGCCATCAGTGATGACCCACGTGGGGCCAACGTCCTGACTTTC; CDR3aa: CAISDDPRGANVLTF
j_gene: TRBJ1-6; d_gene: TRBD1; v_gene: TRBV9; CDR3nt: TGTGCCAGCAGCACCCGGACAGGGGGCAAGTTTTCACCCCTCCACTTT; CDR3aa: CASSTRTGGKFSPLHF
j_gene: TRBJ1-1; d_gene: TRBD1; v_gene: TRBV6-6; CDR3nt: TGTGCCAGCTCGGACAGGGCGAACACTGAAGCTTTCTTT; CDR3aa: CASSDRANTEAFF
j_gene: TRBJ1-4; d_gene: .; v_gene: TRBV19; CDR3nt: TGTGCCAGTATGTCCAGGGGAAGCACTAATGAAAAACTGTTTTTT; CDR3aa: CASMSRGSTNEKLFF
j_gene: TRBJ2-7; d_gene: .; v_gene: TRBV3-1/TRBV3-2; CDR3nt: TGTGCCAGCAGCCAAGATTTTGGCAGCCTGAACTACGAGCAGTACTTC; CDR3aa: CASSQDFGSLNYEQYF
j_gene: TRBJ1-6; d_gene: .; v_gene: TRBV3-1/TRBV3-2; CDR3nt: TGTGCCTCTCAGCCAGTTGGGTTCGGACCCCTCCACTTT; CDR3aa: CASQPVGFGPLHF
j_gene: TRBJ2-1; d_gene: TRBD2; v_gene: TRBV2; CDR3nt: TGTGCCAGCCGACCCCGGACTAGCGTCTACAATGAGCAGTTCTTC; CDR3aa: CASRPRTSVYNEQFF
j_gene: TRBJ2-3; d_gene: TRBD1; v_gene: TRBV5-5; CDR3nt: TGTGCCAGCAGACCCAATCCGGGACAGGGAAGCACAGATACGCAGTATTTT; CDR3aa: CASRPNPGQGSTDTQYF
j_gene: TRBJ2-1; d_gene: TRBD2; v_gene: TRBV7-6; CDR3nt: TGTGCCAGCAGCTCCAGCGGGGGGGCCTACAATGAGCAGTTCTTC; CDR3aa: CASSSSGGAYNEQFF
j_gene: TRBJ2-1; d_gene: TRBD2; v_gene: TRBV13; CDR3nt: TGTGCCAGCAGCTTAGGCGGGGGGGCCGGCTTCCATGAGCAGTTCTTC; CDR3aa: CASSLGGGAGFHEQFF
j_gene: TRBJ2-1; d_gene: TRBD1; v_gene: TRBV29-1; CDR3nt: TGCAGCGTGGGACAGGGGGCCCATGAGCAGTTCTTC; CDR3aa: CSVGQGAHEQFF
j_gene: TRBJ2-7; d_gene: .; v_gene: TRBV5-4; CDR3nt: TGTGCCAGCAGCTTGGACGCGGGGGCCTCCTACGAGCAGTACTTC; CDR3aa: CASSLDAGASYEQYF
j_gene: TRBJ1-6; d_gene: .; v_gene: TRBV6-5; CDR3nt: TGTGCCAGCAGTTCCCGTCAGGGCAGTTCACCCCTCCACTTT; CDR3aa: CASSSRQGSSPLHF
j_gene: TRBJ1-6; d_gene: TRBD1; v_gene: TRBV6-5; CDR3nt: TGTGCCAGCAGGAGGCCGGGACAGGGGGATTCACCCCTCCACTTT; CDR3aa: CASRRPGQGDSPLHF
j_gene: TRBJ1-2; d_gene: TRBD1; v_gene: TRBV4-1; CDR3nt: TGCGCCAGCAGCCAGGGGCCTACAGGGGCCTATGGCTACACCTTC; CDR3aa: CASSQGPTGAYGYTF